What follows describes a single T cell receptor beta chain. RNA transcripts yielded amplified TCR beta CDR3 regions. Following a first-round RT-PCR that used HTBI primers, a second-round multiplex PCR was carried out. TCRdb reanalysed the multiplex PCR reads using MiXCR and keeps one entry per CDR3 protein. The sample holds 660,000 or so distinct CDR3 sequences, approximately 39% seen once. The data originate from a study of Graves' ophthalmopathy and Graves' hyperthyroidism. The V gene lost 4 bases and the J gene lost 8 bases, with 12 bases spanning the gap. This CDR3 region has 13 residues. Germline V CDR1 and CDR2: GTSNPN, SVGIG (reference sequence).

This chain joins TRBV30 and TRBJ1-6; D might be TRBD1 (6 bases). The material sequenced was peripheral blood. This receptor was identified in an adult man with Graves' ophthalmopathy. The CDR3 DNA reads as TGTGCCTGGAAGGGGGGCGAGTATTCACCCCTCCACTTT. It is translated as CAWKGGEYSPLHF.